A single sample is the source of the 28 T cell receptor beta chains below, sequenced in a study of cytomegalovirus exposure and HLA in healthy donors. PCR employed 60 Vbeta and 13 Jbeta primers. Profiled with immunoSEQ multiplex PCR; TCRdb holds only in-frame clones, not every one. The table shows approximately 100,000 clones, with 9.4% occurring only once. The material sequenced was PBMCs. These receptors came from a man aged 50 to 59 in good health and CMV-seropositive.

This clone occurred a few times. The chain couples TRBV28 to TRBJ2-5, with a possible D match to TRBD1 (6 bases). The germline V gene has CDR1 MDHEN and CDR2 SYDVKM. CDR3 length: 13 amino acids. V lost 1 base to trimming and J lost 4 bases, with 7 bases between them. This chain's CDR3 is CASSLSGAETQYF. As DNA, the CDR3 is TGTGCCAGCAGTTTATCAGGGGCAGAGACCCAGTACTTC.

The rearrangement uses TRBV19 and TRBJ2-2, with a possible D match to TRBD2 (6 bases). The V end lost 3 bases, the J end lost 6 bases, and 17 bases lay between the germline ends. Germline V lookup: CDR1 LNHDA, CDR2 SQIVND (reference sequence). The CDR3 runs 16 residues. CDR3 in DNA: TGTGCCAGTAGTATTTACCGGGGAGGCGGCCCCGGGGAGCTGTTTTTT. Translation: CASSIYRGGGPGELFF.

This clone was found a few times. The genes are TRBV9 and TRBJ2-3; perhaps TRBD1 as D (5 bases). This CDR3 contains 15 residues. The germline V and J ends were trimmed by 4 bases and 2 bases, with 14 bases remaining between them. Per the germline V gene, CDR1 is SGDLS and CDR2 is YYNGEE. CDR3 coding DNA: TGTGCCAGCAGCCCCAGTGACAGACTCACAGATACGCAGTATTTT. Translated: CASSPSDRLTDTQYF.

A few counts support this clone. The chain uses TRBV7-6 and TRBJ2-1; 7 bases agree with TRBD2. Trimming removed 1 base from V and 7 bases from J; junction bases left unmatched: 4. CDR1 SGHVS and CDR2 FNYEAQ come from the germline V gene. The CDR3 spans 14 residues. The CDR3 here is CASSLGGRGNEQFF. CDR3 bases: TGTGCCAGCAGCTTAGGCGGGAGAGGGAATGAGCAGTTCTTC. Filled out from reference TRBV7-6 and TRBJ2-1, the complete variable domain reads GAGVSQSPRYKVTKRGQDVALRCDPISGHVSLYWYRQALGQGPEFLTYFNYEAQQDKSGLPNDRFSAERPEGSISTLTIQRTEQRDSAMYRCASSLGGRGNEQFFGPGTRLTVL.

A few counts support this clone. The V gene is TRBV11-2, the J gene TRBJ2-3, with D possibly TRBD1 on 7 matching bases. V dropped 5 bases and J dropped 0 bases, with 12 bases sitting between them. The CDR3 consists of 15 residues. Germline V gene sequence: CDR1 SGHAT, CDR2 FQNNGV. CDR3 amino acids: CASSRQGGSTDTQYF. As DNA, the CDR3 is TGTGCCAGCAGCCGACAGGGAGGAAGCACAGATACGCAGTATTTT.

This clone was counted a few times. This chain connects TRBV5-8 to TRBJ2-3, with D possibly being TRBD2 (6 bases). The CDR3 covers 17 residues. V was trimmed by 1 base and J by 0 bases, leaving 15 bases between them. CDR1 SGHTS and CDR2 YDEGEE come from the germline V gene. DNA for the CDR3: TGTGCCAGCAGCTTGTCGCGATTAGCGGCCAGCACAGATACGCAGTATTTT. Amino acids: CASSLSRLAASTDTQYF.

The CDR3 spells CASSWPGETALNTGELFF. CDR3 nucleotide sequence: TGCGCCAGCAGTTGGCCGGGAGAGACGGCGTTGAACACCGGGGAGCTGTTTTTT. This chain uses TRBV10-2 with TRBJ2-2; D may be TRBD2 (6 bases). Germline CDR1 is WSHSY and CDR2 is SAAADI. Trimming cost V 5 bases and J 1 base, with 20 bases left between them. The CDR3 contains 18 residues.

In DNA, the CDR3 is TGTGCCAGTAGCGCCGGGACAGGGTACGAGCAGTACTTC. Its translation: CASSAGTGYEQYF. This sequence joins TRBV19 and TRBJ2-7; 9 bases fit TRBD1. The CDR3 totals 13 residues. CDR1 is LNHDA, CDR2 SQIVND, per germline (reference sequence). The trim removed 6 bases at V and 4 bases at J, leaving 4 bases unmatched.

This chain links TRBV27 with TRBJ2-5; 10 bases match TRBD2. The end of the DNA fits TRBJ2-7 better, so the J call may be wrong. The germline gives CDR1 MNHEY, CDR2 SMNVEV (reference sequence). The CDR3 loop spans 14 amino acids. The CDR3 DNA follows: TGTGCCAGCAGCCTAGCGGGGGTCTCCTACGAGCAGTACTTC. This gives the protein CASSLAGVSYEQYF.

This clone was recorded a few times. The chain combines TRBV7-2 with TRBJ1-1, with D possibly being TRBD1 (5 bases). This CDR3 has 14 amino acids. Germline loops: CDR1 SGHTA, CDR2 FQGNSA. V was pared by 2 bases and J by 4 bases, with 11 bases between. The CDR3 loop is CASSLSQGGTEAFF. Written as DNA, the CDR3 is TGTGCCAGCAGCTTAAGCCAGGGTGGCACTGAAGCTTTCTTT.

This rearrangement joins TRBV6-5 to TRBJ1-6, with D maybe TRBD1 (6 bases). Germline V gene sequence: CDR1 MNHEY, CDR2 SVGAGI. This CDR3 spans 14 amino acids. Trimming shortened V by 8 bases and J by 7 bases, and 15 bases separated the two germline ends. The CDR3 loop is CASSLGGRNSPLHF. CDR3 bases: TGTGCCAGCTCCCTCGGGGGGCGAAATTCACCCCTCCACTTT.

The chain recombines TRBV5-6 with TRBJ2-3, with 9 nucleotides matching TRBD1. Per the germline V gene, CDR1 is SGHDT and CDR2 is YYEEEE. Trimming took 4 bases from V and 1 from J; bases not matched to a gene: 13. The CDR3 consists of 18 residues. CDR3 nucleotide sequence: TGTGCCAGCAGCGCGCGGCCGGACAGGGGTTTTCGCACAGATACGCAGTATTTT. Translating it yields CASSARPDRGFRTDTQYF.

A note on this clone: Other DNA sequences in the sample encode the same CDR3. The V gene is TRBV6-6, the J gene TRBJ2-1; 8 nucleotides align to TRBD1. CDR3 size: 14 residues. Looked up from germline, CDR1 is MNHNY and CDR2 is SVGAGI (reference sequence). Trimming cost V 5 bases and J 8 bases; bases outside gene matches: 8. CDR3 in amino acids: CASSIGQGGDEQFF. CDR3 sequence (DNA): TGTGCCAGCAGTATAGGACAGGGAGGCGATGAGCAGTTCTTC.

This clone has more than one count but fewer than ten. The CDR3 loop reads CATSRDEEAGGQPQHF. In nucleotides, the CDR3 is TGTGCCACCAGCAGAGATGAAGAGGCAGGGGGTCAGCCCCAGCATTTT. V and J are TRBV15 and TRBJ1-5; 7 nucleotides align to TRBD1. From germline, CDR1 is LNHNV and CDR2 YYDKDF (reference sequence). The junction had 8 bases not matched to a gene; V was cut back by 0 bases and J by 6 bases. CDR3 length: 16 amino acids. The entire variable domain, with the rest obtained from reference TRBV15 and TRBJ1-5, is as follows: DAMVIQNPRYQVTQFGKPVTLSCSQTLNHNVMYWYQQKSSQAPKLLFHYYDKDFNNEADTPDNFQSRRPNTSFCFLDIRSPGLGDTAMYLCATSRDEEAGGQPQHFGDGTRLSIL.

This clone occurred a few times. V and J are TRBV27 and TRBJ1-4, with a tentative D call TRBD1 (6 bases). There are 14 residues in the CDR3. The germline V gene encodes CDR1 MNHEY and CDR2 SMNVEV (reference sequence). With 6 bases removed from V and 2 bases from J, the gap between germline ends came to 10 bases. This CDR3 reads CASRQGRTNEKLFF. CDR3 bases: TGTGCCAGCAGACAGGGACGTACTAATGAAAAACTGTTTTTT.

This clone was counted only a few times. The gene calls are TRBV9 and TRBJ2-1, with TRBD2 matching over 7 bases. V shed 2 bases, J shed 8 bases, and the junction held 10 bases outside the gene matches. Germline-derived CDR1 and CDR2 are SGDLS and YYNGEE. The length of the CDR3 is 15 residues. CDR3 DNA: TGTGCCAGCAGCGTGGGGTCTAGCGGTGGCGATGAGCAGTTCTTC. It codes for CASSVGSSGGDEQFF. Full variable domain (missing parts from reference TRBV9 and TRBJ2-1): DSGVTQTPKHLITATGQRVTLRCSPRSGDLSVYWYQQSLDQGLQFLIQYYNGEERAKGNILERFSAQQFPDLHSELNLSSLELGDSALYFCASSVGSSGGDEQFFGPGTRLTVL.

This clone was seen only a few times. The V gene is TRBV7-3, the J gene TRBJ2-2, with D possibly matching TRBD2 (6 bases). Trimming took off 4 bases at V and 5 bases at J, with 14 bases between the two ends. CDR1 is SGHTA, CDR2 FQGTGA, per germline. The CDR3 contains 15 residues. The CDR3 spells CASSSLAGTTGELFF. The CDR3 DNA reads TGTGCCAGCAGCTCCCTGGCCGGGACTACCGGGGAGCTGTTTTTT. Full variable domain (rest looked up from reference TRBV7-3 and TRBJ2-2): GAGVSQTPSNKVTEKGKYVELRCDPISGHTALYWYRQSLGQGPEFLIYFQGTGAADDSGLPNDRFFAVRPEGSVSTLKIQRTERGDSAVYLCASSSLAGTTGELFFGEGSRLTVL.

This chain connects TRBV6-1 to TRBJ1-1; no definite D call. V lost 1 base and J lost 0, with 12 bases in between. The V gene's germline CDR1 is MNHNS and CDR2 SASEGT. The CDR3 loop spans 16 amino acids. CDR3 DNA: TGTGCCAGCAGTGAAGATGGGCGGCGGGTGAACACTGAAGCTTTCTTT. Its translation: CASSEDGRRVNTEAFF.

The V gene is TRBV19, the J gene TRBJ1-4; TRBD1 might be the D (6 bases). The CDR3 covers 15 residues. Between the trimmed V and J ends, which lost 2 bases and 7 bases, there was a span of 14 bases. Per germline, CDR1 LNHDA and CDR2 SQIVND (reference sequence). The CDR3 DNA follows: TGTGCCAGTAGTATAAGGAACAGGGATGTTGAAAAACTGTTTTTT. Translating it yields CASSIRNRDVEKLFF. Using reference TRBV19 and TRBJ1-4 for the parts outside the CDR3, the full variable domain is DGGITQSPKYLFRKEGQNVTLSCEQNLNHDAMYWYRQDPGQGLRLIYYSQIVNDFQKGDIAEGYSVSREKKESFPLTVTSAQKNPTAFYLCASSIRNRDVEKLFFGSGTQLSVL.

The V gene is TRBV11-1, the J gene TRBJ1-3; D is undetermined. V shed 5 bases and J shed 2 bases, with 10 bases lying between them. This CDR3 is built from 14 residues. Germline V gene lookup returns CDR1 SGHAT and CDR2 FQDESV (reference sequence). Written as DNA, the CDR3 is TGTGCCAGCAGCGCGGGCCTACCTGGAAACACCATATATTTT. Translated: CASSAGLPGNTIYF.

In nucleotides, the CDR3 is TGTGCCAGCAGCTCCCCACTGAACACCGGGGAGCTGTTTTTT. Translated, it gives CASSSPLNTGELFF. This chain connects TRBV11-1 to TRBJ2-2; D remains ambiguous. V was cut by 4 bases and J by 1 base, with 7 bases left in between. In germline, CDR1 is SGHAT, CDR2 FQDESV (reference sequence). The CDR3 has 14 residues.

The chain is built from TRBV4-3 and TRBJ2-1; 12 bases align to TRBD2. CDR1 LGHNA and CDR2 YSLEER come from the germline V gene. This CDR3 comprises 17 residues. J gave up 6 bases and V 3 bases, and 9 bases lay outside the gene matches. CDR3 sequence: CASSQVLAGGPGNEQFF. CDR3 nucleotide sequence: TGCGCCAGCAGCCAGGTCCTAGCGGGAGGGCCTGGCAATGAGCAGTTCTTC.

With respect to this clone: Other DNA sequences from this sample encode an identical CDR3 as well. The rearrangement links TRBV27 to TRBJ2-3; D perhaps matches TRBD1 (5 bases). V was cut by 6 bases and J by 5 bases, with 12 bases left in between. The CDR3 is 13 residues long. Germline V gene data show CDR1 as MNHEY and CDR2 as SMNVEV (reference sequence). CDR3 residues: CASSFREGDTQYF. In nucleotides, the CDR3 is TGTGCCAGCAGCTTCAGGGAAGGAGATACGCAGTATTTT.

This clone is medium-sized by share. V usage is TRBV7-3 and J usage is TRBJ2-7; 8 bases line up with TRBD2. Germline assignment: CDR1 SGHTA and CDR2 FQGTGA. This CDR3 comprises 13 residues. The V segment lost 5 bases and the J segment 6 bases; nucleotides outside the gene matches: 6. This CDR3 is CASSKGLESEQYF. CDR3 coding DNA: TGTGCCAGCAGCAAGGGACTAGAATCCGAGCAGTACTTC.

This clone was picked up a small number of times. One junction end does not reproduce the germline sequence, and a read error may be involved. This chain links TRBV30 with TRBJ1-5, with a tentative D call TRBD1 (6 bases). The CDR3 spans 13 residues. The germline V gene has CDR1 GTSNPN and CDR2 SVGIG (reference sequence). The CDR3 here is CAWSQDSNQPKHF. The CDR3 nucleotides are TGTGCCTGGAGTCAGGACAGTAATCAGCCCAAGCATTTC.

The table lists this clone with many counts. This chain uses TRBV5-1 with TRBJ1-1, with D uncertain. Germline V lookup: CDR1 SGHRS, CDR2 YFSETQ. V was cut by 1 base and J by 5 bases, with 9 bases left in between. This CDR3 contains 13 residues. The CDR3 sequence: CASSLRAGTEAFF. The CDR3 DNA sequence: TGCGCCAGCAGCTTGAGAGCGGGAACTGAAGCTTTCTTT. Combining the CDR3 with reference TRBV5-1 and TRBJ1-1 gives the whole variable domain KAGVTQTPRYLIKTRGQQVTLSCSPISGHRSVSWYQQTPGQGLQFLFEYFSETQRNKGNFPGRFSGRQFSNSRSEMNVSTLELGDSALYLCASSLRAGTEAFFGQGTRLTVV.

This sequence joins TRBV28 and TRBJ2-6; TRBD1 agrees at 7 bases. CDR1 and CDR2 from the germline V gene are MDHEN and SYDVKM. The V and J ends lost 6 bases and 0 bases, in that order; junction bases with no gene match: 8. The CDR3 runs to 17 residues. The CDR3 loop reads CASRGQELLSGANVLTF. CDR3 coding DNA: TGTGCCAGCAGAGGACAGGAACTTCTCTCTGGGGCCAACGTCCTGACTTTC. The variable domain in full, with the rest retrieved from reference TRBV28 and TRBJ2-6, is DVKVTQSSRYLVKRTGEKVFLECVQDMDHENMFWYRQDPGLGLRLIYFSYDVKMKEKGDIPEGYSVSREKKERFSLILESASTNQTSMYLCASRGQELLSGANVLTFGAGSRLTVL.

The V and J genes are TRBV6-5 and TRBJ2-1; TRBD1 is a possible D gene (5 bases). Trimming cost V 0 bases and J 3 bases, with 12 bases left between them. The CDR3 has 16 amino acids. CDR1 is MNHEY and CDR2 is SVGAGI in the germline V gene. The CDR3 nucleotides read TGTGCCAGCAGTTACTCGTCAGGGTCCGGCTACAATGAGCAGTTCTTC. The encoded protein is CASSYSSGSGYNEQFF.